This entry features one T cell receptor (beta chain) sequence. RNA was isolated and reverse transcribed to cDNA, the sequencing template. Libraries were prepared by immunoSEQ multiplex PCR; TCRdb keeps only in-frame clonotypes and omits some of them. The sample lists 220,000 or so clones, approximately 52% occurring once. These data come from a study of CD8+ T cells in alopecia areata. CDR3 size: 14 residues. Trimming stripped 1 base from V and 3 bases from J, with 12 bases between. Germline CDR1 reads SQVTM; CDR2 reads ANQGSEA. The chain employs TRBV29-1 and TRBJ1-2; the D is unclear. The TCR comes from a human donor with alopecia areata. Sequenced material: CD4+ T cells sorted from blood, taken at week 0. The CDR3 DNA sequence: TGCAGCGTTGAAGGAGCGGGGTGGTACTATGGCTACACCTTC. It specifies CSVEGAGWYYGYTF.